This T cell receptor beta chain derives from a study of cytomegalovirus exposure and HLA in healthy donors. Study findings and constraints: Earlier analysis looked at TCR beta V segments, and most were productive about 90% or about 30% of the time. A highly shared variant cluster was judged a likely technical artifact. TRBV6-2, TRBV6-3 and some other V segments were excluded as indistinguishable. A reported reduction in N-insertions relative to the 666-donor mean was seen in an Asian-associated ancestry cluster in a later analysis.

On this clone itself: Its specificity is not known.

The study ran its PCR with 60 Vbeta and 13 Jbeta primers. Assay used: immunoSEQ multiplex PCR; TCRdb lists only in-frame clones, some missing. The sample holds over 140,000 clones, approximately 80% seen once. The V end lost 4 bases, the J end lost 5 bases, and 11 bases lay between the germline ends. The CDR3 is 13 residues long. Germline CDR1 is LNHDA and CDR2 is SQIVND (reference sequence). This receptor was obtained from a man aged 45-60 years in good health and CMV-seronegative. The genes are TRBV19 and TRBJ2-5, with D perhaps matching TRBD1 (6 bases). Sequenced: PBMCs. CDR3 residues: CASSSTGSETQYF. The CDR3 region has the DNA TGTGCCAGTAGTAGCACAGGGTCGGAGACCCAGTACTTC.